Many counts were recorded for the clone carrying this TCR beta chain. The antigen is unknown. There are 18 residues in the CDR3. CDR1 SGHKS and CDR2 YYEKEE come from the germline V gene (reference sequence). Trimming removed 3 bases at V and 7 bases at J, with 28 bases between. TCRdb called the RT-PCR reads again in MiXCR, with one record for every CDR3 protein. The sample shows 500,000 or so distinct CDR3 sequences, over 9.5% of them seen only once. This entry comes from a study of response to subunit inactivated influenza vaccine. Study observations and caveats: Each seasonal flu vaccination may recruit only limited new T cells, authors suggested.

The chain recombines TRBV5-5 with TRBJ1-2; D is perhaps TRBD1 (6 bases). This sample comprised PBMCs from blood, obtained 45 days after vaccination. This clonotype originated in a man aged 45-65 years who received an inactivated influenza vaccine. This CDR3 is CASSSITAWGPSHGGYTF. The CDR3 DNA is TGTGCCAGCAGCTCCATAACCGCCTGGGGGCCCAGTCATGGTGGCTACACCTTC. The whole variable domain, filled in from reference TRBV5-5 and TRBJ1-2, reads DAGVTQSPTHLIKTRGQQVTLRCSPISGHKSVSWYQQVLGQGPQFIFQYYEKEERGRGNFPDRFSARQFPNYSSELNVNALLLGDSALYLCASSSITAWGPSHGGYTFGSGTRLTVV.